This is a list of T cell receptor beta chains from one sample in a study of T cells in narcolepsy. Profiling relied on immunoSEQ multiplex PCR, and the TCRdb table lists in-frame clones only, not all of them. The data contain roughly 32,000 clones, approximately 85% of them seen just once; the ten biggest clones take up about 1.1%. The specimen sequenced was CD45RA- memory CD4+ T cells from PBMCs. Receptors originate from a human donor with narcolepsy. Each CDR3 is given with its conserved first and last residue. A D gene is named only where the DNA matches it firmly. Some rows mark clone size as missing; the rest say once, few, many or name a class of expanded clone.

d_call clone_size j_call v_call cdr3_length cdr3_aa cdr3_nt
TRBD2 - TRBJ2-1 TRBV9 15 CASSVGLAGWNEQFF TGTGCCAGCAGCGTGGGACTAGCGGGATGGAATGAGCAGTTCTTC
TRBD1 - TRBJ1-5 TRBV15 12 CATGQGGQPQHF TGTGCCACCGGACAGGGGGGCCAGCCCCAGCATTTT
- - TRBJ2-5 TRBV5-1 16 CASSFLSDPLQEAQYF TGCGCCAGCAGCTTCCTCTCCGATCCCCTACAAGAGGCCCAGTACTTC
- - TRBJ2-3 TRBV5-1 13 CASSLTRTDTQYF TGCGCCAGCTCCCTCACACGGACAGATACGCAGTATTTT
- - TRBJ2-6 TRBV10-1 17 CASSTVPQSSGANVLTF TGCGCCAGCAGTACAGTGCCCCAGAGCTCTGGGGCCAACGTCCTGACTTTC
- few TRBJ2-7 TRBV20-1 11 CSASREREQYF TGCAGTGCTAGTAGGGAGAGGGAGCAGTACTTC
- - TRBJ2-2 TRBV7-8 14 CASSSQFNTGELFF TGTGCCAGCAGCTCACAGTTTAACACCGGGGAGCTGTTTTTT
- medium-sized TRBJ2-1 TRBV10-3 12 CAISGSGWEQFF TGTGCCATCAGTGGATCGGGCTGGGAGCAGTTCTTC
- - TRBJ1-3 TRBV10-3 18 CAISESVSLTGNGNTIYF TGTGCCATCAGTGAGTCGGTCTCTCTCACAGGGAACGGAAACACCATATATTTT
TRBD2 once TRBJ2-1 TRBV6-5 15 CASSSGLAGGNEQFF TGTGCCAGCAGTTCGGGACTAGCGGGAGGTAATGAGCAGTTCTTC
- - TRBJ2-7 TRBV4-1 17 CASSQDVGRKPPYEQYF TGCGCCAGCAGCCAAGATGTAGGGCGGAAACCCCCCTACGAGCAGTACTTC
- few TRBJ1-5 TRBV5-6 13 CASSLGPGSSQHF TGTGCCAGCAGCTTGGGGCCCGGGTCTTCCCAGCATTTT
- medium-sized TRBJ1-2 TRBV28 14 CASSLGVTNYGYTF TGTGCCAGCAGTTTAGGTGTAACTAACTATGGCTACACCTTC
TRBD2 once TRBJ2-5 TRBV9 17 CASSTGGTSGMQETQYF TGTGCCAGCAGCACCGGAGGGACTAGCGGTATGCAAGAGACCCAGTACTTC
- - TRBJ1-1 TRBV28 13 CASSRQVNTEAFF TGTGCCAGCAGCCGACAGGTGAACACTGAAGCTTTCTTT
TRBD1 once TRBJ2-5 TRBV5-1 15 CASSPDRGRQETQYF TGCGCCAGCAGCCCCGACAGGGGGCGACAAGAGACCCAGTACTTC
TRBD2 few TRBJ2-1 TRBV19 18 CASSRRLAGDSSYNEQFF TGTGCCAGTAGTCGCAGGCTAGCGGGTGATAGCTCCTACAATGAGCAGTTCTTC
- few TRBJ1-4 TRBV2 12 CASSTGVGKLFF TGTGCCAGCAGTACGGGGGTCGGAAAACTGTTTTTT
- - TRBJ1-5 TRBV7-2 15 CASSLVWNSNQPQHF TGTGCCAGCAGCTTAGTATGGAATAGCAATCAGCCCCAGCATTTT
TRBD1 - TRBJ1-2 TRBV6-5 15 CASSLQGARNYGYTF TGTGCCAGCAGTTTACAGGGGGCGCGGAACTATGGCTACACCTTC
- - TRBJ1-1 TRBV6-1 14 CASSEGGYGTEAFF TGTGCCAGCAGTGAGGGGGGGTATGGCACTGAAGCTTTCTTT
- - TRBJ2-3 TRBV5-6 12 CASSTLKDTQYF TGTGCCAGCAGCACTTTGAAGGATACGCAGTATTTT
TRBD2 - TRBJ2-1 TRBV5-4 17 CASSLSASGRNYNEQFF TGTGCCAGCAGCTTGAGCGCTAGCGGGAGAAACTACAATGAGCAGTTCTTC
- - TRBJ2-6 TRBV9 16 CASSPRGGRGANVLTF TGTGCCAGCAGCCCCAGGGGGGGGCGTGGGGCCAACGTCCTGACTTTC
- - TRBJ1-5 TRBV4-2 13 CASSQDSDQPQHF TGTGCCAGCAGCCAAGATTCCGATCAGCCCCAGCATTTT
- once TRBJ2-7 TRBV27 13 CASSLDSSYEQYF TGTGCCAGCAGTTTGGACAGTTCCTACGAGCAGTACTTC
TRBD2 - TRBJ2-1 TRBV5-8 15 CATSLAGRLYNEQFF TGTGCCACCTCCCTAGCGGGGCGCCTATACAATGAGCAGTTCTTC
- few TRBJ1-1 TRBV27 12 CASSPGFGAAFF TGTGCCAGCAGTCCCGGGTTTGGGGCGGCTTTCTTT
- - TRBJ2-2 TRBV28 15 CASSLGGLNTGELFF TGTGCCAGCAGTTTGGGGGGCCTAAACACCGGGGAGCTGTTTTTT
- - TRBJ1-1 TRBV6-5 14 CASRLGGGRREAFF TGTGCCAGCAGGCTCGGGGGGGGGCGCCGGGAAGCTTTCTTT
TRBD2 - TRBJ2-1 TRBV27 15 CASNPRTSGSSEQFF TGTGCCAGCAACCCAAGGACTAGCGGGAGCAGTGAGCAGTTCTTC
- once TRBJ2-5 TRBV11-3 12 CASSPNQETQYF TGTGCCAGCAGCCCGAACCAAGAGACCCAGTACTTC
- - TRBJ2-3 TRBV29-1 11 CSVGVGDTQYF TGCAGCGTTGGTGTCGGGGATACGCAGTATTTT
- - TRBJ2-7 TRBV5-5 12 CASSSDSFTEYF TGTGCCAGCAGCTCGGACTCATTTACGGAGTACTTC
- - TRBJ1-1 TRBV19 13 CASTRRGITEAFF TGTGCCAGCACCAGAAGGGGGATCACTGAAGCTTTCTTT
TRBD1 - TRBJ1-2 TRBV5-4 15 CASSERQGAAYGYTF TGTGCCAGCAGCGAGCGACAGGGGGCGGCCTATGGCTACACCTTC
- - TRBJ1-2 TRBV5-6 14 CASSFGRDLYGYTF TGTGCCAGCAGCTTTGGCAGGGACCTATATGGCTACACCTTC
TRBD2 - TRBJ2-2 TRBV6-1 15 CASSLTSGGARELFF TGTGCCAGCAGTCTGACTAGCGGGGGGGCAAGGGAGCTGTTTTTT
- - TRBJ1-1 TRBV5-1 14 CASSREGATSEAFF TGCGCCAGCTCGCGGGAGGGAGCGACTTCTGAAGCTTTCTTT
- - TRBJ1-2 TRBV7-8 13 CASSFGEGYGYTF TGTGCCAGCAGCTTTGGGGAGGGCTATGGCTACACCTTC
- - TRBJ2-3 TRBV28 16 CASSPFSIGSTDTQYF TGTGCCAGCAGTCCATTCTCCATAGGGAGTACAGATACGCAGTATTTT